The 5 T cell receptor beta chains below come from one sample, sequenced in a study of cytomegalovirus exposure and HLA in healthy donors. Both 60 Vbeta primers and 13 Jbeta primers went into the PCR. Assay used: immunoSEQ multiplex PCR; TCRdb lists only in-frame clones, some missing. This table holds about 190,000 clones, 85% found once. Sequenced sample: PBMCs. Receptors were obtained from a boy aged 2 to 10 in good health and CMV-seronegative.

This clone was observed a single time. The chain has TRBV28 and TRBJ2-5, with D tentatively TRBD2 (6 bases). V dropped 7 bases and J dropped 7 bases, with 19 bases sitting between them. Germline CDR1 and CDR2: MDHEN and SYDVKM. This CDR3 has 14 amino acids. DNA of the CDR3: TGTGCCAGCACCCGGGACTCCTCATCTGGGACCCAGTACTTC. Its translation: CASTRDSSSGTQYF.

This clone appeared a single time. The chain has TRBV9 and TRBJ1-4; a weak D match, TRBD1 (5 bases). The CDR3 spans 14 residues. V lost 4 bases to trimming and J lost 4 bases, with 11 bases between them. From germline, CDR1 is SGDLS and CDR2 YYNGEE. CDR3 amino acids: CASSPGGVNEKLFF. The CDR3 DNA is TGTGCCAGCAGCCCCGGAGGGGTTAATGAAAAACTGTTTTTT.

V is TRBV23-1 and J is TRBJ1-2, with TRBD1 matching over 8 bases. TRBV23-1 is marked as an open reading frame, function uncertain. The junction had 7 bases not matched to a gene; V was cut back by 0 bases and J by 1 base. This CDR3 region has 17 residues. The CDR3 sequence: CASSQSSGGPGNYGYTF. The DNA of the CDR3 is TGCGCCAGCAGTCAATCGTCAGGGGGCCCCGGTAACTATGGCTACACCTTC.

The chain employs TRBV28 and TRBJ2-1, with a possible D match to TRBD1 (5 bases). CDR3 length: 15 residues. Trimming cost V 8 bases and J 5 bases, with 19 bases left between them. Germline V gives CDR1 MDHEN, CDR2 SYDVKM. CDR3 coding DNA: TGTGCCAGCTCCCTCGGTGGGGCGACAAACAATGAGCAGTTCTTC. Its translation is CASSLGGATNNEQFF.

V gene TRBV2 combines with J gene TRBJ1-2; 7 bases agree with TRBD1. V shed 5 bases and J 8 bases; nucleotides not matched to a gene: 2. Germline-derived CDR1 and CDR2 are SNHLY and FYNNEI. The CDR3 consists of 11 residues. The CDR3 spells CASSSTGGYTF. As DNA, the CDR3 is TGTGCCAGCAGTTCGACAGGGGGCTACACCTTC.